Below, 8 T cell receptor beta chains from the same sample are listed, as sequenced in a study of shared clonotypes between healthy human individuals. Assay: immunoSEQ multiplex PCR; the TCRdb copy retains only in-frame clones and omits some. This sample has 2 million to 2.5 million clones, with just under 95% found just once. The sample comprised naive CD4+ T cells from PBMCs. Subset reported: CD45RA+ positively selected. These receptors were taken from a man between 18 and 35 years old in good health. Some clones in this sample may be carry-over from other donors' samples.

This sequence joins TRBV11-2 and TRBJ2-7; tentative D call: TRBD1 (6 bases). V was shortened by 2 bases and J by 5 bases, with 16 bases between the two germline ends. This CDR3 comprises 15 residues. CDR1 and CDR2 (germline): SGHAT, FQNNGV. The CDR3 here is CASSLLTGIFHEQYF. In nucleotides, the CDR3 is TGTGCCAGCAGCTTACTTACAGGGATTTTCCACGAGCAGTACTTC.

V usage is TRBV10-3 and J usage is TRBJ2-3; 7 bases are shared with TRBD1. The germline gives CDR1 ENHRY, CDR2 SYGVKD. The CDR3 is 14 residues long. The V and J ends lost 6 bases and 0 bases, in that order; junction bases with no gene match: 3. This CDR3 is CAIRDRASTDTQYF. CDR3 sequence (DNA): TGTGCCATCAGAGACAGGGCGAGCACAGATACGCAGTATTTT.

The chain employs TRBV27 and TRBJ1-5, with TRBD1 matching over 7 bases. Germline CDR1 is MNHEY and CDR2 is SMNVEV (reference sequence). The CDR3 has 15 residues. J gave up 0 bases and V 9 bases, and 8 bases lay outside the gene matches. CDR3 sequence: CARSPGQPSNQPQHF. The CDR3 nucleotides are TGTGCCAGGAGTCCGGGACAGCCTAGCAATCAGCCCCAGCATTTT.

The CDR3 is CASSLGGLGYDEQYF. The CDR3 DNA reads as TGCGCCAGCAGCTTGGGGGGACTAGGCTACGACGAGCAGTACTTC. The genes are TRBV5-1 and TRBJ2-7, with 8 bases aligning to TRBD2. The CDR3 covers 15 residues. After removal of 0 bases from V and 5 bases from J, the junction contained 7 bases not matched to a gene. The germline V gene has CDR1 SGHRS and CDR2 YFSETQ.

This chain joins TRBV7-2 and TRBJ2-1, with D possibly TRBD1 on 5 matching bases. The CDR3 runs to 15 residues. Germline lookup yields CDR1 SGHTA and CDR2 FQGNSA. V lost 1 base and J 4 bases, leaving 11 bases between the germline ends. The CDR3: CASSLVGAGYNEQFF. The CDR3 DNA follows: TGTGCCAGCAGCTTAGTTGGGGCCGGGTACAATGAGCAGTTCTTC.

V and J are TRBV6-1 and TRBJ1-1; no definite D call. The germline V gene has CDR1 MNHNS and CDR2 SASEGT. This CDR3 comprises 12 residues. V lost 1 base and J lost 6, with 6 bases in between. CDR3 DNA: TGTGCCAGCAGTGAAGTGTGGGCTGAAGCTTTCTTT. Amino acids: CASSEVWAEAFF.

The rearrangement links TRBV15 to TRBJ2-7; D gene unclear. Germline V gene data show CDR1 as LNHNV and CDR2 as YYDKDF (reference sequence). Trimming pared 6 bases from V and 6 bases from J, leaving 15 bases between. The CDR3 runs to 13 residues. The CDR3 sequence: CATSPGVGVEQYF. The CDR3 DNA follows: TGTGCCACCAGTCCCGGCGTAGGAGTCGAGCAGTACTTC.

Details on this clone: Different DNA sequences within this sample yield the same CDR3. This chain uses TRBV6-5 with TRBJ1-1, with D possibly matching TRBD1 (6 bases). Germline lookup yields CDR1 MNHEY and CDR2 SVGAGI. Trimming cost V 0 bases and J 2 bases, with 10 bases left between them. The CDR3 consists of 15 residues. CDR3 DNA sequence: TGTGCCAGCAGTTACTCCCGACAGGTTAACACTGAAGCTTTCTTT. It specifies CASSYSRQVNTEAFF.